This T cell receptor beta chain comes out of a study of T cell responses to AZD1222 COVID-19 vaccine. As concerns this clone: Its target is not known.

Study-wide results and limits: Reportedly, close to half of spike-specific TCRs are directed against unmutated variant regions. White British ancestry dominated among donors, who included more females, and clonal diversity was possibly underestimated.

This CDR3 is 14 amino acids long. The ends lost 0 bases at V and 5 bases at J; junction bases unmatched: 3. Germline V lookup: CDR1 MNHEY, CDR2 SVGEGT. Data came from immunoSEQ multiplex PCR; TCRdb stores just in-frame clones and leaves some out. Found here are roughly 120,000 clones, more than 75% of them singletons; the top ten hold approximately 1.1%. The chain links TRBV6-2 or TRBV6-3 to TRBJ2-5, with 7 nucleotides matching TRBD1. Sequenced material: peripheral blood, taken on day 0 of AZD1222 vaccination. This TCR was recovered from an adult in good health. In nucleotides, the CDR3 is TGTGCCAGCAGTTACTCGACAGGGACGGAGACCCAGTACTTC. It yields the protein CASSYSTGTETQYF.